This entry lists 21 T cell receptor beta chains sequenced from one sample in a study of siplizumab effects on memory and regulatory T cells. TCRdb keeps only in-frame clones here, not all; method: immunoSEQ multiplex PCR. The sample contains over 95,000 clones, over 85% of which appear only once. The sequenced sample was non-Treg CD4+ T cells sorted from blood. The receptors were gathered from a human donor in good health.

V is TRBV28 and J is TRBJ1-2, with D unresolved. CDR1 MDHEN and CDR2 SYDVKM come from the germline V gene. Trimming removed 2 bases from V and 0 bases from J, with 7 bases in between. The CDR3 spans 14 residues. The CDR3 region is CASSLPRANYGYTF. For the CDR3, the DNA is TGTGCCAGCAGTTTACCGAGAGCTAACTATGGCTACACCTTC.

This clone was seen once. The chain employs TRBV19 and TRBJ2-2, with D possibly being TRBD1 (6 bases). The V and J ends lost 3 bases and 1 base respectively, with 6 bases between them. The length of the CDR3 is 14 residues. CDR1 is LNHDA and CDR2 is SQIVND in the germline V gene (reference sequence). Written as DNA, the CDR3 is TGTGCCAGTAGTATGGGACAGAACACCGGGGAGCTGTTTTTT. This translates into CASSMGQNTGELFF. Looking up the rest from reference TRBV19 and TRBJ2-2 gives the full variable domain: DGGITQSPKYLFRKEGQNVTLSCEQNLNHDAMYWYRQDPGQGLRLIYYSQIVNDFQKGDIAEGYSVSREKKESFPLTVTSAQKNPTAFYLCASSMGQNTGELFFGEGSRLTVL.

The chain is built from TRBV19 and TRBJ2-7; 8 nucleotides match TRBD1. V gave up 5 bases and J gave up 3 bases; unmatched junction bases: 12. The CDR3 extends over 16 amino acids. Germline CDR1 and CDR2: LNHDA and SQIVND (reference sequence). The CDR3 DNA reads as TGTGCCAGTAGTCTCTGGTTGGGGACAGGCTACTACGAGCAGTACTTC. Its protein is CASSLWLGTGYYEQYF.

This clone was observed a handful of times. V gene TRBV19 combines with J gene TRBJ1-1, with D unclear. Per germline, CDR1 LNHDA and CDR2 SQIVND (reference sequence). The CDR3 is made up of 14 amino acids. The V end was cut by 7 bases, the J end by 1 base, with 13 bases between. CDR3 DNA: TGTGCCAGTACCCCAGGACGGGAGAACACTGAAGCTTTCTTT. It codes for CASTPGRENTEAFF.

V gene TRBV7-2 combines with J gene TRBJ2-4; 10 bases are shared with TRBD2. Germline values: CDR1 SGHTA, CDR2 FQGNSA. The CDR3 spans 15 residues. Germline trimming cut 5 bases from V and 3 bases from J; bases unmatched to any gene: 4. The CDR3 region has the DNA TGTGCCAGCAGCCCGAGGACTAGCGGCAAAAACATTCAGTACTTC. It codes for CASSPRTSGKNIQYF.

The V and J genes are TRBV6-1 and TRBJ2-1; 7 bases line up with TRBD1. The CDR3 runs 15 residues. Germline lookup yields CDR1 MNHNS and CDR2 SASEGT. The V segment lost 6 bases and the J segment 3 bases; nucleotides outside the gene matches: 8. CDR3 sequence: CASRGRDRLYNEQFF. In DNA, the CDR3 is TGTGCCAGCAGAGGAAGGGACAGACTCTACAATGAGCAGTTCTTC.

This chain joins TRBV4-2 and TRBJ1-1; D possibly corresponds to TRBD1 (6 bases). V was clipped by 8 bases and J by 0 bases, with 19 bases between them. This CDR3 comprises 16 residues. CDR1 is LGHNA, CDR2 YNFKEQ, per germline. Written as DNA, the CDR3 is TGTGCCAGCCCCCCCCGGCGGGGGCCGATGAACACTGAAGCTTTCTTT. Its protein is CASPPRRGPMNTEAFF.

The chain employs TRBV11-2 and TRBJ1-6, with D tentatively TRBD1 (5 bases). Trimming shortened V by 1 base and J by 8 bases, and 6 bases separated the two germline ends. Germline CDR1 and CDR2: SGHAT and FQNNGV. The CDR3 has 13 residues. DNA of the CDR3: TGTGCCAGCAGCTTAGTAGGGGATTCACCCCTCCACTTT. Translated: CASSLVGDSPLHF.

The chain combines TRBV11-3 with TRBJ2-2; 8 bases are shared with TRBD2. The trim removed 5 bases at V and 7 bases at J, leaving 6 bases unmatched. Germline CDR1 is SGHNT and CDR2 is YENEEA. CDR3 length: 14 amino acids. The CDR3 here is CASSQSGGIGELFF. The CDR3 DNA follows: TGTGCCAGCAGCCAAAGCGGGGGTATCGGGGAGCTGTTTTTT.

The chain links TRBV19 to TRBJ1-2; D gene uncertain. This CDR3 spans 13 amino acids. Trimming pared 3 bases from V and 14 bases from J, leaving 19 bases between. The V gene's germline CDR1 is LNHDA and CDR2 SQIVND (reference sequence). CDR3 protein: CASSIAVQSVSTF. The CDR3 DNA is TGTGCCAGTAGTATTGCCGTCCAGAGTGTATCGACCTTC.

The chain has TRBV18 and TRBJ1-3; D not certain. V shed 2 bases and J shed 2 bases, with 13 bases lying between them. The CDR3 consists of 16 residues. Germline V CDR1 and CDR2: KGHSH, LQKENI. The CDR3 reads CASSPDLGSAGNTIYF. CDR3 in DNA: TGTGCCAGCTCACCAGATTTAGGGAGCGCTGGAAACACCATATATTTT.

This clone came up once. The chain employs TRBV11-2 and TRBJ2-5; the match to TRBD2 covers 15 bases. Trimming took 4 bases from V and 6 from J; bases not matched to a gene: 9. Germline V gene sequence: CDR1 SGHAT, CDR2 FQNNGV. CDR3 length equals 17 residues. CDR3 in DNA: TGTGCCAGCAGCTCGGGACTAGCGGGGGGACTCTCACAGACCCAGTACTTC. Its protein product is CASSSGLAGGLSQTQYF.

V and J are TRBV5-4 and TRBJ2-5; 12 nucleotides line up with TRBD2. J lost 5 bases, V lost 0 bases, and 2 bases had no gene match. There are 15 residues in the CDR3. CDR1 and CDR2 from the germline V gene are SGHNT and YYREEE (reference sequence). Here the CDR3 DNA reads TGTGCCAGCAGCTTGGGACTAGCGGGGGCCGAGACCCAGTACTTC. Its translation is CASSLGLAGAETQYF.

This chain uses TRBV6-1 with TRBJ2-7; possible D gene TRBD1, 6 bases. Trimming removed 6 bases at V and 3 bases at J, with 21 bases between. Germline V gene sequence: CDR1 MNHNS, CDR2 SASEGT. This CDR3 has 16 amino acids. This chain's CDR3 is CASRERNDRTNYEQYF. The CDR3 DNA is TGTGCCAGCAGGGAACGAAATGACAGGACCAACTACGAGCAGTACTTC.

The genes are TRBV6-6 and TRBJ1-6; TRBD1 agrees at 7 bases. Trimming removed 7 bases from V and 7 bases from J; junction bases left unmatched: 13. There are 16 residues in the CDR3. Germline V gives CDR1 MNHNY, CDR2 SVGAGI (reference sequence). CDR3 in DNA: TGTGCCAGCATGGACGACAGGGTCATTTCCAATTCACCCCTCCACTTT. Translating gives CASMDDRVISNSPLHF.

This chain links TRBV6-1 with TRBJ2-2; 9 bases map to TRBD2. The CDR3 runs 15 residues. Germline V gene lookup returns CDR1 MNHNS and CDR2 SASEGT. The V gene end was trimmed by 2 bases and the J gene end by 5 bases; junction bases not matched to a gene: 3. CDR3 amino acids: CASSELGLATGELFF. CDR3 DNA sequence: TGTGCCAGCAGTGAACTAGGACTAGCGACCGGGGAGCTGTTTTTT.

This sequence joins TRBV6-1 and TRBJ1-6, with D unresolved. The CDR3 length is 13 residues. With 0 bases removed from V and 10 bases from J, the gap between germline ends came to 7 bases. Germline V gene sequence: CDR1 MNHNS, CDR2 SASEGT. CDR3 nucleotide sequence: TGTGCCAGCAGTGAAGCGCCCCAGTCACCCCTCCACTTT. Its protein is CASSEAPQSPLHF.

The chain carries TRBV6-1 and TRBJ1-6; D possibly corresponds to TRBD1 (6 bases). The CDR3 totals 17 residues. Germline lookup yields CDR1 MNHNS and CDR2 SASEGT. Trimming pared 2 bases from V and 6 bases from J, leaving 17 bases between. CDR3 sequence (DNA): TGTGCCAGCAGTGAAAGGGGGGACCAGGGCCTTAATTCACCCCTCCACTTT. It yields the protein CASSERGDQGLNSPLHF.

V is TRBV25-1 and J is TRBJ1-2; 8 bases map to TRBD1. The CDR3 contains 15 residues. V trimming: 3 bases; J trimming: 1 base; junction bases outside the gene matches: 4. Germline V gene lookup returns CDR1 MGHDK and CDR2 SYGVNS. The CDR3 DNA reads TGTGCCAGCAGTGATCAGGGGGCGGGTAACTATGGCTACACCTTC. Its translation: CASSDQGAGNYGYTF.

The chain is built from TRBV19 and TRBJ1-6; no clear D gene. CDR1 LNHDA and CDR2 SQIVND come from the germline V gene (reference sequence). Deletions cut 4 bases from V and 5 bases from J, with 9 bases between. CDR3 length equals 14 residues. The CDR3 sequence is CASSSLTDNSPLHF. The CDR3 DNA reads as TGTGCCAGTAGTAGTCTAACTGATAATTCACCCCTCCACTTT.

The chain is built from TRBV27 and TRBJ1-4; 7 bases agree with TRBD1. Germline loops: CDR1 MNHEY, CDR2 SMNVEV (reference sequence). V lost 5 bases and J lost 0; bases outside the gene matches: 6. The CDR3 has 16 residues. The CDR3 loop is CASSPGGEATNEKLFF. The CDR3 DNA is TGTGCCAGCAGTCCAGGGGGAGAAGCAACTAATGAAAAACTGTTTTTT.